The 5 T cell receptor beta chains reported below all come from one sample, sequenced in a study of blood T cell repertoires in COVID-19. Profiled with immunoSEQ multiplex PCR; TCRdb holds only in-frame clones, not every one. The profile shows nearly 55,000 clones, 65% to 85% of them singletons. The sample comprised peripheral blood. The receptors originated from a human donor with active or convalescent COVID-19. The donor label of this sample is uncertain.

The chain combines TRBV9 with TRBJ2-1, with a tentative D call TRBD1 (5 bases). The germline V gene has CDR1 SGDLS and CDR2 YYNGEE. V was pared by 0 bases and J by 4 bases, with 11 bases between. CDR3 length: 15 residues. The CDR3: CASSVGGGAYNEQFF. CDR3 coding DNA: TGTGCCAGCAGCGTAGGAGGTGGGGCTTACAATGAGCAGTTCTTC.

The chain is built from TRBV7-8 and TRBJ2-2; the D gene is possibly TRBD2 (6 bases). V was shortened by 7 bases and J by 3 bases, with 12 bases between the two germline ends. The CDR3 totals 14 residues. Germline V gene sequence: CDR1 SGHVS, CDR2 FQNEAQ. For the CDR3, the DNA is TGTGCCAGCAACCGGGACTCTTACACCGGGGAGCTGTTTTTT. It is translated as CASNRDSYTGELFF.

V usage is TRBV19 and J usage is TRBJ2-7; D is unresolved. Germline assignment: CDR1 LNHDA and CDR2 SQIVND (reference sequence). The CDR3 has 11 residues. Trimming removed 6 bases at V and 1 base at J, with 4 bases between. The CDR3 nucleotides read TGTGCCAGTAGCCAGTCCTACGAGCAGTACTTC. Its protein product is CASSQSYEQYF.

The CDR3 nucleotides are TGTGCCAGTAGTACACCGACTAGCGGGAGATGGGAGCAGTACTTC. Encoded protein: CASSTPTSGRWEQYF. The chain recombines TRBV19 with TRBJ2-7; TRBD2 matches 12 bases. J gave up 7 bases and V 4 bases, and 8 bases lay outside the gene matches. Germline lookup yields CDR1 LNHDA and CDR2 SQIVND (reference sequence). The CDR3 has 15 residues.

The sample holds a few counts of this clone. The chain combines TRBV15 with TRBJ2-1; D might be TRBD2 (5 bases). The V gene lost 5 bases and the J gene lost 8 bases, with 25 bases spanning the gap. The CDR3 has 17 amino acids. Germline CDR1 reads LNHNV; CDR2 reads YYDKDF (reference sequence). The CDR3 sequence is CATSGTSSAMINYEQFF. CDR3 in DNA: TGTGCCACCAGCGGTACTAGTTCGGCTATGATCAATTATGAGCAGTTCTTC.